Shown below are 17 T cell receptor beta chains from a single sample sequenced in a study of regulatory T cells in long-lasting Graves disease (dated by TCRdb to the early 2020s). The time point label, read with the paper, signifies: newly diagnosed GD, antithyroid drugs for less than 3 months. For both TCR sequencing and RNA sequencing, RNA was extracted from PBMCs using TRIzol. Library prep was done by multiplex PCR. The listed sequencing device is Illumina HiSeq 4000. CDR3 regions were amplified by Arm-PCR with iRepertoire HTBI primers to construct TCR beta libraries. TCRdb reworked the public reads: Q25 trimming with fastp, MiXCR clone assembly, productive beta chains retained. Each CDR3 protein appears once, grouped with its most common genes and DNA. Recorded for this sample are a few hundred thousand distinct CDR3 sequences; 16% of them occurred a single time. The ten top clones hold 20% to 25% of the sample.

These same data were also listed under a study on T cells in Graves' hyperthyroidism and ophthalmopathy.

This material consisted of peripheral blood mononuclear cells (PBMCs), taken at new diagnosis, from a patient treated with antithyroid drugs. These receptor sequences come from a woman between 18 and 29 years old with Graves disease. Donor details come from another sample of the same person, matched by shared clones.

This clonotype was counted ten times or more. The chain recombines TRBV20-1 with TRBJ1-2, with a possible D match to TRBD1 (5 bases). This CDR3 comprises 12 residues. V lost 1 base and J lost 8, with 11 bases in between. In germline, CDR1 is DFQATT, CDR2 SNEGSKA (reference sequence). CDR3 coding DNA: TGCAGTGCTAGAGTAGACAGTGGAGGCTACACCTTC. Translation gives CSARVDSGGYTF.

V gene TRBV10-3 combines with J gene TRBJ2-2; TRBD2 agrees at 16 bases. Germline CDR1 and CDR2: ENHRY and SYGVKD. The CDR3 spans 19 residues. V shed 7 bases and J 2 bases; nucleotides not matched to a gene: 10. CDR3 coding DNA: TGTGCCATCATGAATGGGGGACTAGCGGGAGGGTTAAACACCGGGGAGCTGTTTTTT. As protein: CAIMNGGLAGGLNTGELFF.

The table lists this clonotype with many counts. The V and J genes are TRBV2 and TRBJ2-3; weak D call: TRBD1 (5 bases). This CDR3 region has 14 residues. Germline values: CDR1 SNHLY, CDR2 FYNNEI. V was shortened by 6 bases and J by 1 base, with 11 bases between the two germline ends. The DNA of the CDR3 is TGTGCCAGCAGGTTCGGCAGGGGCACAGATACGCAGTATTTT. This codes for CASRFGRGTDTQYF.

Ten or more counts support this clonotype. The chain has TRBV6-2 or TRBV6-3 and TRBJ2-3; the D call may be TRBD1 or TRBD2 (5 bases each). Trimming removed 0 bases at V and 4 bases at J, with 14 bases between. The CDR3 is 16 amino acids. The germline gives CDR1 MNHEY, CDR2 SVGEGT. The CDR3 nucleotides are TGTGCCAGCAGTTACTCGTGGGACCCAAGGCCAGATACGCAGTATTTT. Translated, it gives CASSYSWDPRPDTQYF.

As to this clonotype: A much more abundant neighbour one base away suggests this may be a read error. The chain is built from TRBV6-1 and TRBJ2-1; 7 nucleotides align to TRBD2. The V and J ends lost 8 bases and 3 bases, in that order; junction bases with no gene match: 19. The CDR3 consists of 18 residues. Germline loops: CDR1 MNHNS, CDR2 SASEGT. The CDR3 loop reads CASGLFRGSGRIYNEQFF. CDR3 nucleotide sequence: TGTGCCAGCGGTCTATTTCGTGGTAGCGGGCGTATCTACAATGAGCAGTTCTTC.

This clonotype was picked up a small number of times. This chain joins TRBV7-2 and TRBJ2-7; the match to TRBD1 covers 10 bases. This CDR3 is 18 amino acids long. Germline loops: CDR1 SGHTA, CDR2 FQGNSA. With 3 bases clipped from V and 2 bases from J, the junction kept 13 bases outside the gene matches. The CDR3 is CASSFLLTGGPTTYEQYF. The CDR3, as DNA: TGTGCCAGCAGCTTCCTACTGACAGGGGGCCCAACTACCTACGAGCAGTACTTC. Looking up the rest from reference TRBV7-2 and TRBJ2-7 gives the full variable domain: GAGVSQSPSNKVTEKGKDVELRCDPISGHTALYWYRQSLGQGLEFLIYFQGNSAPDKSGLPSDRFSAERTGGSVSTLTIQRTQQEDSAVYLCASSFLLTGGPTTYEQYFGPGTRLTVT.

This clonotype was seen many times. This chain's CDR3 is CASDRVGANSPLHF. CDR3 bases: TGTGCCAGCGACCGGGTGGGCGCGAATTCACCCCTCCACTTT. The rearrangement uses TRBV2 and TRBJ1-6, with unresolved D. Trimming took 8 bases from V and 7 from J, leaving 15 bases between them. Germline V gene lookup returns CDR1 SNHLY and CDR2 FYNNEI. The CDR3 has 14 residues.

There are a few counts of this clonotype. This CDR3 is CASSLPGQLQETQYF. The CDR3 DNA sequence: TGCGCCAGCAGCCTACCTGGACAGCTCCAAGAGACCCAGTACTTC. The V and J genes are TRBV4-1 and TRBJ2-3; D possibly corresponds to TRBD1 (6 bases). The J call is doubtful: the DNA matches TRBJ2-5 better. The CDR3 has 15 residues. Germline V CDR1 and CDR2: MGHRA, YSYEKL.

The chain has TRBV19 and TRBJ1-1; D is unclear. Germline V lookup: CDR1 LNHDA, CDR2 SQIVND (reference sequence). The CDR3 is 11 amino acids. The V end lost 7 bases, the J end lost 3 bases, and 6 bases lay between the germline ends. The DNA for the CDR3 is TGTGCCAGTATGGGAGACACTGAAGCTTTCTTT. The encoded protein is CASMGDTEAFF.

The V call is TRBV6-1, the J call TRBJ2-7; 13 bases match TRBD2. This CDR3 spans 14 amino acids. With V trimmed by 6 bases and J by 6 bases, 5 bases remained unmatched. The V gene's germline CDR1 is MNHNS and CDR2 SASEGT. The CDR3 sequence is CASSTTSGGSEQYF. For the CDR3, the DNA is TGTGCCAGCAGCACGACTAGCGGGGGGTCCGAGCAGTACTTC.

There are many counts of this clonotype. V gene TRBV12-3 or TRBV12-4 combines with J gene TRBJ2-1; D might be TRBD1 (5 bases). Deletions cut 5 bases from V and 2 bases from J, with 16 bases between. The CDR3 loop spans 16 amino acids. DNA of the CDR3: TGTGCCAGCAGTCTCTATCGCAGGGCAGCCTACAATGAGCAGTTCTTC. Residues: CASSLYRRAAYNEQFF.

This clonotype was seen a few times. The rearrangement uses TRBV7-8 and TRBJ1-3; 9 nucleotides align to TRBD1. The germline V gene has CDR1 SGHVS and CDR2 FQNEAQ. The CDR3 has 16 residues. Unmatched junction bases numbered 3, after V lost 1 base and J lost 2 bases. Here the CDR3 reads CASSLVGTGTGNTIYF. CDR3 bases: TGTGCCAGCAGCTTAGTAGGGACAGGGACTGGAAACACCATATATTTT.

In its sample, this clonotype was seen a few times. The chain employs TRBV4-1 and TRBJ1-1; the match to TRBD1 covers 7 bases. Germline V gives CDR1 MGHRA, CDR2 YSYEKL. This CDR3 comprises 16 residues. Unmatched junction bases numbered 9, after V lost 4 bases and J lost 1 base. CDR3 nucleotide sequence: TGCGCCAGCAGCCCAAGACAGGGCGATTGGAACACTGAAGCTTTCTTT. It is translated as CASSPRQGDWNTEAFF.

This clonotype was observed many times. This CDR3 reads CASSGGTPNANYGYTF. The CDR3 DNA reads as TGTGCCAGCAGTGGGGGGACGCCTAACGCTAACTATGGCTACACCTTC. The rearrangement joins TRBV2 to TRBJ1-2; D is possibly TRBD1 (5 bases). Germline lookup yields CDR1 SNHLY and CDR2 FYNNEI. This CDR3 contains 16 residues. V was cut by 4 bases and J by 0 bases, with 15 bases left in between.

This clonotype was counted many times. CDR3 nucleotide sequence: TGTGCCAGCAGCTTAGATGTAGGGGCCTTAGACGAGCAGTACTTC. The encoded protein is CASSLDVGALDEQYF. The rearrangement uses TRBV11-2 and TRBJ2-7; TRBD1 might be the D (5 bases). Trimming cost V 0 bases and J 5 bases, with 14 bases left between them. Germline assignment: CDR1 SGHAT and CDR2 FQNNGV. This CDR3 region has 15 residues. Supplemented by reference TRBV11-2 and TRBJ2-7, the full variable domain reads EAGVAQSPRYKIIEKRQSVAFWCNPISGHATLYWYQQILGQGPKLLIQFQNNGVVDDSQLPKDRFSAERLKGVDSTLKIQPAKLEDSAVYLCASSLDVGALDEQYFGPGTRLTVT.

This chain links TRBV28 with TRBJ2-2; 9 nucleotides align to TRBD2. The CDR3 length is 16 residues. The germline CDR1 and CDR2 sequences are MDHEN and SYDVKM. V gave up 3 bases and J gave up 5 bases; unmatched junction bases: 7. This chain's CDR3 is CASSLAAGGGTGELFF. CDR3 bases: TGTGCCAGCAGTTTGGCAGCGGGAGGAGGGACCGGGGAGCTGTTTTTT.

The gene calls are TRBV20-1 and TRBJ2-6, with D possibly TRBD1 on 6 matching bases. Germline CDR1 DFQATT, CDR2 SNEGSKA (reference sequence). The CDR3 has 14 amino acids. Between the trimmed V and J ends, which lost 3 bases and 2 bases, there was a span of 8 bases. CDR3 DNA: TGCAGTGCTAGTGGGGACACTGGGGCCAACGTCCTGACTTTC. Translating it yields CSASGDTGANVLTF.